The present entry profiles one TCR beta chain with its context. Original processing methods: Reference gene primer amplification gave nucleated cell count estimates. Using immunoSEQ multiplex PCR, the repertoire was profiled, and TCRdb retains in-frame clones only, with some absent. V, J and clone size are those of that table, while D and trimming were read from the DNA. The sample yields roughly 250,000 clones, around 86% seen once. This entry is derived from a study of blood T cell repertoires in COVID-19. For the study at large: Samples taken during acute and convalescent COVID-19 were collected in the United States, Italy and Spain.

Trimming cost V 0 bases and J 8 bases; bases outside gene matches: 4. The CDR3 has 14 residues. Germline V gene lookup returns CDR1 KGHSH and CDR2 LQKENI. The chain links TRBV18 to TRBJ1-2, with TRBD1 matching over 9 bases. The sample consisted of peripheral blood. The clonotype originates from an older woman with active or convalescent COVID-19. The CDR3 nucleotides read TGTGCCAGCTCACCACCGGGACAGGGAGGAGGCTACACCTTC. It yields the protein CASSPPGQGGGYTF.